These T cell receptor beta chains were read from a single sample in a study of T cell repertoires in cytomegalovirus infection. These TCRs' antigens remain unknown. MiXCR, run by TCRdb on the reads, gives a single entry per CDR3 protein. The profile shows about 130,000 distinct CDR3 sequences, 32% of them singletons. Specimen: CD8+ T cells from cultured PBMCs, collected from culture after CMV antigen stimulation. The receptors shown here come from a human donor in good health (CMV status not recorded). Some clones in this sample may be carry-over from other donors' samples. The CDR3 runs from the conserved cysteine through the conserved F or W. The order of the fields is clone size, V gene, D gene, J gene, CDR3 protein, CDR3 DNA. A D gene is named only where the DNA matches it firmly. The size entry is marked missing in some rows and otherwise reads once, few, many or a size class.

-,TRBV7-2,-,TRBJ2-5,CASSLAGGPETQYF,TGTGCCAGCAGCTTAGCAGGGGGTCCAGAGACCCAGTACTTC
-,TRBV6-5,TRBD2,TRBJ2-7,CASSFRGVGYEQYF,TGTGCCAGCAGTTTCCGGGGGGTTGGATACGAGCAGTACTTC
-,TRBV7-9,-,TRBJ2-7,CASSGGHQYYEQYF,TGTGCCAGCAGCGGGGGACACCAGTACTACGAGCAGTACTTC
few,TRBV7-6,-,TRBJ2-1,CASSFYGNNEQFF,TGTGCCAGCAGCTTTTACGGGAACAATGAGCAGTTCTTC
-,TRBV11-2,-,TRBJ2-1,CASTLLGDYNEQFF,TGTGCCAGCACCCTTCTCGGTGACTACAATGAGCAGTTCTTC
-,TRBV6-5,TRBD1,TRBJ1-1,CASSYRQGSEAFF,TGTGCCAGCAGTTACAGACAGGGGTCTGAAGCTTTCTTT
-,TRBV2,TRBD1,TRBJ1-2,CASKDRAAYGYTF,TGTGCCAGCAAGGACAGGGCTGCCTATGGCTACACCTTC
few,TRBV10-3,TRBD2,TRBJ2-5,CAISPSGGEETQYF,TGTGCCATCAGTCCCTCGGGGGGAGAAGAGACCCAGTACTTC
-,TRBV28,TRBD1,TRBJ1-6,CASSFRTGYNSPLHF,TGTGCCAGCAGTTTCCGGACAGGGTATAATTCACCCCTCCACTTT
few,TRBV19,-,TRBJ1-1,CATATPALGEAFF,TGTGCCACTGCGACGCCGGCGCTGGGTGAAGCTTTCTTT
many,TRBV28,-,TRBJ1-5,CASRNPTGEPQHF,TGTGCCAGCAGGAACCCAACGGGGGAGCCCCAGCATTTT
few,TRBV4-1,-,TRBJ2-3,CASSQDSPRTDTQYF,TGCGCCAGCAGCCAAGATTCCCCTCGGACAGATACGCAGTATTTT
-,TRBV20-1,TRBD1,TRBJ1-5,CSARLGGDRANQPQHF,TGCAGTGCTAGACTGGGGGGGGACAGGGCTAATCAGCCCCAGCATTTT
many,TRBV7-9,-,TRBJ1-1,CASVPGMNTEAFF,TGTGCCAGCGTTCCCGGCATGAACACTGAAGCTTTCTTT
-,TRBV24-1,-,TRBJ2-2,CATSDVENTGELFF,TGTGCCACCAGTGATGTAGAGAACACCGGGGAGCTGTTTTTT
-,TRBV6-4,TRBD2,TRBJ2-3,CASSALSGGLTDTQYF,TGTGCCAGCAGTGCCCTCAGCGGGGGACTCACAGATACGCAGTATTTT
-,TRBV18,TRBD1,TRBJ2-5,CASSPWTGLQIGTQYF,TGTGCCAGCTCACCATGGACAGGCCTCCAAATAGGGACCCAGTACTTC
-,TRBV7-8,-,TRBJ2-3,CASSLVVVGTATDTQYF,TGTGCCAGCAGCTTAGTAGTAGTCGGGACCGCCACAGATACGCAGTATTTT
-,TRBV7-2,TRBD2,TRBJ2-7,CASSFSGGSYEQYF,TGTGCCAGCAGCTTTAGCGGGGGGAGTTACGAGCAGTACTTC
few,TRBV7-9,-,TRBJ2-5,CASSWEVLRSAKETQYF,TGTGCCAGCAGCTGGGAGGTGTTGCGATCCGCGAAAGAGACCCAGTACTTC
-,TRBV28,TRBD2,TRBJ2-3,CASSLDSGGVRDTQYF,TGTGCCAGCAGTTTGGATAGCGGGGGGGTAAGAGATACGCAGTATTTT
medium-sized,TRBV7-2,-,TRBJ1-2,CASSLGLAVIYGYTF,TGTGCCAGCAGCTTAGGTTTAGCGGTGATCTATGGCTACACCTTC
few,TRBV7-2,TRBD1,TRBJ1-4,CASSFDGTGYQEKLFF,TGTGCCAGCAGCTTCGATGGGACAGGGTATCAGGAAAAACTGTTTTTT
-,TRBV10-3,-,TRBJ1-1,CAISESLRDTSNTEAFF,TGTGCCATCAGTGAGTCTCTCCGGGACACATCGAACACTGAAGCTTTCTTT
-,TRBV9,TRBD2,TRBJ2-2,CASSGTSGGATGELFF,TGTGCCAGCAGCGGGACTAGCGGGGGGGCGACCGGGGAGCTGTTTTTT
few,TRBV28,-,TRBJ1-1,CASSLTGADTEAFF,TGTGCCAGCAGTCTAACTGGAGCCGACACTGAAGCTTTCTTT
few,TRBV7-4,-,TRBJ2-7,CASSSPRGHEQYF,TGTGCCAGCAGCTCCCCAAGGGGCCACGAGCAGTACTTC
many,TRBV5-5,-,TRBJ2-6,CASSLGISGANVLTF,TGTGCCAGCAGCTTGGGGATCTCTGGGGCCAACGTCCTGACTTTC
-,TRBV7-9,-,TRBJ2-7,CASSRPGHPYEQYF,TGTGCCAGCAGTCGCCCGGGACACCCATACGAGCAGTACTTC
few,TRBV12-5,TRBD1,TRBJ2-7,CASGTGGPYEQYF,TGTGCTAGTGGCACAGGGGGCCCCTACGAGCAGTACTTC
-,TRBV6-6,-,TRBJ1-1,CASTTENTEAFF,TGTGCCAGCACGACAGAGAACACTGAAGCTTTCTTT
-,TRBV5-1,TRBD2,TRBJ2-1,CASSTGLAPTLYNEQFF,TGCGCCAGCAGCACCGGACTAGCGCCCACTCTCTACAATGAGCAGTTCTTC
many,TRBV6-1,-,TRBJ1-5,CASSEARGFGNQPQHF,TGTGCCAGCAGTGAAGCGCGAGGGTTCGGCAATCAGCCCCAGCATTTT
-,TRBV27,-,TRBJ2-3,CASSPRQDITDTQYF,TGTGCCAGCAGTCCTAGACAGGACATCACAGATACGCAGTATTTT
few,TRBV28,TRBD2,TRBJ2-7,CASSLWSGGRTYEQYF,TGTGCCAGCAGTTTATGGTCGGGGGGGCGGACCTACGAGCAGTACTTC